These T cell receptor beta chains were read from a single sample in a study of shared clonotypes between healthy human individuals. The table came from immunoSEQ multiplex PCR; TCRdb's copy has only in-frame clones and leaves some out. The sample yields 2,100,000 or so clones, approximately 96% seen once. Source material: naive CD4+ T cells sorted from blood. Every receptor here comes from a man aged 18 to 29 in good health. The CDR3 runs from the conserved cysteine through the conserved F or W. A D gene is named only where the DNA matches it firmly. The size entry is marked missing in some rows and otherwise reads once, few, many or a size class.

size | J | D | V | CDR3 | DNA
- | TRBJ1-1 | - | TRBV13 | CASSTAGFPGTEAFF | TGTGCCAGCAGCACCGCCGGGTTCCCGGGCACTGAAGCTTTCTTT
- | TRBJ1-5 | - | TRBV2 | CASSERRGADQPQHF | TGTGCCAGCAGTGAAAGGCGGGGCGCCGACCAGCCCCAGCATTTT
- | TRBJ2-3 | TRBD2 | TRBV7-3 | CASSPGLGGTDTQYF | TGTGCCAGCAGCCCGGGACTAGGAGGCACAGATACGCAGTATTTT
- | TRBJ2-7 | - | TRBV29-1 | CSVLRDGAYEQYF | TGCAGCGTTTTGCGGGATGGGGCCTACGAGCAGTACTTC
- | TRBJ2-5 | - | TRBV7-8 | CASSLEGGGETQYF | TGTGCCAGCAGCTTAGAAGGGGGTGGGGAGACCCAGTACTTC
- | TRBJ1-2 | TRBD1 | TRBV19 | CATRQGIGYGYTF | TGTGCCACACGACAGGGAATCGGGTATGGCTACACCTTC
- | TRBJ2-1 | TRBD1 | TRBV2 | CASSPDRADNEQFF | TGTGCCAGCAGTCCGGACAGGGCCGACAATGAGCAGTTCTTC
once | TRBJ2-5 | TRBD2 | TRBV2 | CASSALGRGQETQYF | TGTGCCAGTAGTGCCCTTGGGCGGGGGCAAGAGACCCAGTACTTC
- | TRBJ1-2 | - | TRBV5-4 | CASSLGTDIYGYTF | TGTGCCAGCAGCTTGGGGACAGACATCTATGGCTACACCTTC
- | TRBJ1-2 | TRBD1 | TRBV28 | CASSQGGVYGYTF | TGTGCCAGCAGCCAAGGGGGCGTCTATGGCTACACCTTC
- | TRBJ2-1 | TRBD2 | TRBV2 | CASSETEHRRLAGYNEQFF | TGTGCCAGCAGTGAAACGGAGCACCGGCGGCTAGCGGGGTACAATGAGCAGTTCTTC
- | TRBJ2-7 | TRBD2 | TRBV7-2 | CASSLFSGGGSYEQYF | TGTGCCAGCAGCTTATTTTCGGGGGGAGGCTCCTACGAGCAGTACTTC
- | TRBJ2-7 | - | TRBV20-1 | CSAPLGYEQYF | TGCAGTGCTCCACTGGGCTACGAGCAGTACTTC
- | TRBJ2-2 | TRBD2 | TRBV7-2 | CASSLERDNRELFF | TGTGCCAGCAGCTTAGAGCGGGATAACCGGGAGCTGTTTTTT
- | TRBJ1-6 | - | TRBV5-4 | CASSKPYNSPLHF | TGTGCCAGCAGCAAACCCTATAATTCACCCCTCCACTTT
- | TRBJ2-1 | - | TRBV14 | CASSQVSGPGSEQFF | TGTGCCAGCAGCCAAGTTTCCGGCCCCGGGAGTGAGCAGTTCTTC
- | TRBJ2-7 | - | TRBV10-3 | CAISGAVPGPEQYF | TGTGCCATCAGTGGGGCAGTACCGGGACCCGAGCAGTACTTC
once | TRBJ1-2 | TRBD1 | TRBV5-1 | CASSGQGYGYTF | TGCGCCAGCAGCGGACAGGGCTATGGCTACACCTTC
- | TRBJ2-7 | TRBD1 | TRBV5-1 | CASSLEGQGRYEQYF | TGCGCCAGCAGCTTGGAGGGACAGGGGAGGTACGAGCAGTACTTC
- | TRBJ2-3 | - | TRBV10-1 | CASRKDVTDTQYF | TGCGCCAGCAGAAAGGACGTGACAGATACGCAGTATTTT
- | TRBJ1-2 | - | TRBV2 | CASSEMEQGGGYTF | TGTGCCAGCAGTGAAATGGAACAGGGCGGCGGCTACACCTTC
- | TRBJ1-3 | TRBD1 | TRBV6-6 | CASSGQGRGTIYF | TGTGCCAGCAGTGGACAGGGCCGGGGCACCATATATTTT
- | TRBJ2-7 | - | TRBV7-2 | CASSPRGSGYEQYF | TGTGCCAGCAGCCCTAGAGGATCGGGTTACGAGCAGTACTTC
- | TRBJ1-2 | TRBD1 | TRBV27 | CASSRTGGAGGYTF | TGTGCCAGCAGTCGGACAGGGGGCGCGGGTGGCTACACCTTC
- | TRBJ1-6 | TRBD1 | TRBV9 | CASSVLGTADNSAPLHF | TGTGCCAGCAGTGTCCTTGGGACAGCAGACAATTCAGCACCCCTCCACTTT
- | TRBJ2-7 | TRBD2 | TRBV15 | CATSRNLGTSGSSYEQYF | TGTGCCACCAGCAGAAACCTAGGGACTAGCGGGTCCTCCTACGAGCAGTACTTC
once | TRBJ1-2 | - | TRBV7-8 | CASSLGQTGTNYGYTF | TGTGCCAGCAGCTTAGGTCAGACAGGAACTAACTATGGCTACACCTTC
once | TRBJ2-3 | - | TRBV27 | CASSFSRAADTQYF | TGTGCCAGCAGTTTCTCCAGGGCGGCAGATACGCAGTATTTT
- | TRBJ2-7 | TRBD2 | TRBV5-5 | CASSSGTKSYEQYF | TGTGCCAGCAGCTCTGGGACTAAATCCTACGAGCAGTACTTC
- | TRBJ2-4 | - | TRBV19 | CASSMVGLAKNIQYF | TGTGCCAGTAGTATGGTCGGGTTAGCCAAAAACATTCAGTACTTC
- | TRBJ2-1 | - | TRBV30 | CAWTKRGGGPYNEQFF | TGTGCCTGGACCAAGAGAGGAGGGGGGCCCTACAATGAGCAGTTCTTC
- | TRBJ2-7 | TRBD2 | TRBV7-2 | CASSPSPGLAGGYEQYF | TGTGCCAGCAGCCCTAGCCCCGGACTAGCGGGTGGATACGAGCAGTACTTC
- | TRBJ1-4 | TRBD1 | TRBV5-4 | CASSPDRNNEKLFF | TGTGCCAGCAGCCCGGACAGGAATAATGAAAAACTGTTTTTT
- | TRBJ2-1 | - | TRBV18 | CASSPLQVKDNEQFF | TGTGCCAGCTCACCACTACAGGTTAAGGACAATGAGCAGTTCTTC
- | TRBJ1-6 | - | TRBV4-1 | CASSQGQRSSPLHF | TGCGCCAGCAGCCAAGGACAGCGTAGTTCACCCCTCCACTTT
- | TRBJ2-1 | TRBD2 | TRBV7-8 | CASSPGLAGGIYNEQFF | TGTGCCAGCAGCCCGGGACTAGCGGGAGGGATTTACAATGAGCAGTTCTTC
- | TRBJ1-5 | - | TRBV19 | CASSDARGFNQPQHF | TGTGCCAGCTCCGACGCCCGGGGATTTAATCAGCCCCAGCATTTT